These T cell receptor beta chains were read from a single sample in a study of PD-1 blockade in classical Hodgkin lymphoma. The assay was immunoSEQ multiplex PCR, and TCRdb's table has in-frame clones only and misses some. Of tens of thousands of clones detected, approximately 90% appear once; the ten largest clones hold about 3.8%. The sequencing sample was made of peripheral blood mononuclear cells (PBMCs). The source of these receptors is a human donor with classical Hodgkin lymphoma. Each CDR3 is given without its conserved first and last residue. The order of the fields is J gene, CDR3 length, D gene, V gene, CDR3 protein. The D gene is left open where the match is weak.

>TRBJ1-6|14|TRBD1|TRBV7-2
ASSLAGTGNNSPLH
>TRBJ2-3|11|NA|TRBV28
ASLRRPTDTQY
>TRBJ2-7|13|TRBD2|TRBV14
ASSQALGLATKQY
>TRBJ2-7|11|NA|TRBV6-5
ASSYSKGYEQY
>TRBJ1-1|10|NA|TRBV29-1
SVSQSGTEAF
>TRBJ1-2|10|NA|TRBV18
ASSFRGEGYT
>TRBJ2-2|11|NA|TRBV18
ASSPRSPAELF
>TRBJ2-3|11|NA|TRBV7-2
ASSSKYTDTQY
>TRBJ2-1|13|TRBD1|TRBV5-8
ASSFGGQGAEEQF
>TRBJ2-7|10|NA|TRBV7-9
ASSLSNYEQY
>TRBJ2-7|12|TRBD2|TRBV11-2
ASSGLAGGYEQY
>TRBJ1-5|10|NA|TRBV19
ASSTGSQPQH
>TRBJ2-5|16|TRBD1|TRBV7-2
ASSLERVWGTGEKTQY
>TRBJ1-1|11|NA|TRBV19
ASSIIGDTEAF
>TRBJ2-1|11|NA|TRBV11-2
ASSFWGVGEQF
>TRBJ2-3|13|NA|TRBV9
ASSVAGRPQDTQY
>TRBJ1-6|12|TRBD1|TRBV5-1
ASSPGQGYSPLH
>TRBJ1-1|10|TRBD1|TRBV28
ASSPRDSEAF
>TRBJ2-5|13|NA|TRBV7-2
ASSPGPSQRETQY
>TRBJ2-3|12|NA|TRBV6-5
ASSEGLSTDTQY
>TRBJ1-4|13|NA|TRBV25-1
ASSEYRGAGEKLF
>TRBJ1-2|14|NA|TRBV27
ASSLLPIGGNYGYT
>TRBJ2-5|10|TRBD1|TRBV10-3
AIGQGGETQY
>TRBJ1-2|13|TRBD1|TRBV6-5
ASSKGQGSNYGYT
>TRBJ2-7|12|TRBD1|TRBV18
ASSPGQRFYEQY
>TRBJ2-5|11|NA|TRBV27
ASSWAGEETQY
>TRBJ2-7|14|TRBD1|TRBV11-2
ASSLDAGTVSYEQY
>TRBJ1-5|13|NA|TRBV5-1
ASSLVGDSNQPQH
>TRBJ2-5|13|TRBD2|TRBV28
ASSGLAGVQETQY
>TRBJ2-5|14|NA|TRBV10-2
ASSDPGTPKQETQY
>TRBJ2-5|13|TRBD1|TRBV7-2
ASSTNRGRVETQY
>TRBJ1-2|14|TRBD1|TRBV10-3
AISEEGDRGRYGYT
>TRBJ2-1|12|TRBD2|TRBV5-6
ASSRGLADNEQF
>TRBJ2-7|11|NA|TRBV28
ASSNWGAYEQY
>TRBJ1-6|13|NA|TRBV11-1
ASSLAEDSNSPLH
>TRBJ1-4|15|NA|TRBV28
ASSPWEGRRINSKLF
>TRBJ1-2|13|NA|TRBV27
ASSFSASANYGYT